The 17 T cell receptor beta chains presented below share a single source sample, sequenced in a study of blood T cell repertoires in COVID-19 (dated by TCRdb to about 2020). Library prep was done by the immunoSEQ multiplex PCR assay. TCRdb obtained this table from immuneACCESS and retained in-frame rearrangements with V and J assigned. These tables miss some clones; where compared with another copy, unresolved V genes account for less than half of the shortfall, and the remainder is unexplained. The sample includes about 120,000 clones, with about four fifths observed a single time. The ten top clones hold about 2.5% of the sample. Sequenced: peripheral blood. The source is a man in his sixties or seventies with acute or convalescent COVID-19.

The J gene is TRBJ2-4, the V gene TRBV11-3, with 7 positions matching TRBD2. This CDR3 spans 15 amino acids. Unmatched junction bases numbered 7, after V lost 0 bases and J lost 8 bases. The germline V gene has CDR1 SGHNT and CDR2 YENEEA. For the CDR3, the DNA is TGTGCCAGCAGCTTAGATTCCGGGGGGATGGACATTCAGTACTTC. Residues: CASSLDSGGMDIQYF.

V and J are TRBV19 and TRBJ2-5, with 9 bases aligning to TRBD2. V shed 1 base, J shed 5 bases, and the junction held 2 bases outside the gene matches. The CDR3 length is 14 residues. Germline CDR1 LNHDA, CDR2 SQIVND (reference sequence). The CDR3 loop is CASSIGLAGETQYF. DNA for the CDR3: TGTGCCAGTAGTATAGGTCTAGCGGGGGAGACCCAGTACTTC. Filled out from reference TRBV19 and TRBJ2-5, the complete variable domain reads DGGITQSPKYLFRKEGQNVTLSCEQNLNHDAMYWYRQDPGQGLRLIYYSQIVNDFQKGDIAEGYSVSREKKESFPLTVTSAQKNPTAFYLCASSIGLAGETQYFGPGTRLLVL.

The rearrangement uses TRBV3-1 (or the pseudogene TRBV3-2) and TRBJ1-2; a weak D match, TRBD1 (5 bases). Germline values: CDR1 LGHDT, CDR2 YNNKEL (reference sequence). V was trimmed by 4 bases and J by 7 bases, leaving 10 bases between them. The CDR3 sequence is 12 residues long. In DNA, the CDR3 is TGTGCCAGCAGCCCCGACAGACGTGGCTACACCTTC. Its translation: CASSPDRRGYTF.

V usage is TRBV4-2 and J usage is TRBJ2-1, with 10 bases that match TRBD2. V gave up 4 bases and J gave up 4 bases; unmatched junction bases: 4. Germline values: CDR1 LGHNA, CDR2 YNFKEQ. The CDR3 runs 15 residues. For the CDR3, the DNA is TGTGCCAGCAGCCCCGCTAGCGGGGGTTACAATGAGCAGTTCTTC. This encodes CASSPASGGYNEQFF.

V usage is TRBV21-1 and J usage is TRBJ2-3; the table's D call of TRBD2 was not tested on the DNA. TRBV21-1 is termed a pseudogene. The CDR3 sequence is 19 residues long. CDR3: CASSKDAPRGGASTDTQYF. CDR3 sequence (DNA): TGTGCCAGCAGCAAAGATGCCCCGAGGGGGGGAGCTAGCACAGATACGCAGTATTTT.

The V and J genes are TRBV15 and TRBJ2-1; TRBD2 aligns across 14 bases. The J segment lost 4 bases and the V segment lost 1 base, leaving 6 bases of the junction unmatched. This CDR3 has 18 residues. CDR1 and CDR2 from the germline V gene are LNHNV and YYDKDF (reference sequence). The CDR3 loop reads CATSRALGLAGEYNEQFF. The CDR3, as DNA: TGTGCCACCAGCAGAGCCCTGGGACTAGCGGGGGAATACAATGAGCAGTTCTTC.

This clone was counted a few times. V is TRBV2 and J is TRBJ1-6, with a tentative D call TRBD1 (5 bases). Trimming removed 5 bases from V and 5 bases from J, with 13 bases in between. The CDR3 spans 15 residues. In germline, CDR1 is SNHLY, CDR2 FYNNEI. The CDR3 region is CASSFWRGDNSPLHF. The CDR3 DNA reads TGTGCCAGCAGTTTTTGGCGGGGCGATAATTCACCCCTCCACTTT. Supplemented by reference TRBV2 and TRBJ1-6, the full variable domain reads EPEVTQTPSHQVTQMGQEVILRCVPISNHLYFYWYRQILGQKVEFLVSFYNNEISEKSEIFDDQFSVERPDGSNFTLKIRSTKLEDSAMYFCASSFWRGDNSPLHFGNGTRLTVT.

The chain is built from TRBV6-5 and TRBJ2-1, with 7 nucleotides matching TRBD2. The junction had 13 bases not matched to a gene; V was cut back by 4 bases and J by 7 bases. The germline V gene has CDR1 MNHEY and CDR2 SVGAGI. There are 16 residues in the CDR3. DNA for the CDR3: TGTGCCAGCAGTTGGCGGGAGACCCCGCCCGGGAATGAGCAGTTCTTC. Translated: CASSWRETPPGNEQFF.

Only one count was recorded for this clone. This rearrangement joins TRBV5-1 to TRBJ2-5; weak D call: TRBD2 (6 bases). Germline V lookup: CDR1 SGHRS, CDR2 YFSETQ. The CDR3 is 15 amino acids. Trimming removed 4 bases from V and 2 bases from J, with 15 bases in between. CDR3 sequence reads: CASSVMTRVQETQYF. The CDR3 region has the DNA TGCGCCAGCAGCGTAATGACTAGAGTTCAAGAGACCCAGTACTTC.

The chain uses TRBV19 and TRBJ2-3; 9 bases map to TRBD1. Per the germline V gene, CDR1 is LNHDA and CDR2 is SQIVND (reference sequence). V trimming: 7 bases; J trimming: 4 bases; junction bases outside the gene matches: 12. This CDR3 spans 16 amino acids. DNA of the CDR3: TGTGCCAGTACCTCAGGGGTACAGGGGGCCTCAGATACGCAGTATTTT. It encodes CASTSGVQGASDTQYF.

The chain is built from TRBV6-5 and TRBJ1-3; D is perhaps TRBD1 (5 bases). The V and J ends lost 2 bases and 3 bases respectively, with 8 bases between them. CDR1 is MNHEY and CDR2 is SVGAGI in the germline V gene. The CDR3 consists of 14 residues. Written as DNA, the CDR3 is TGTGCCAGCAGTTACGCCAGGGATGGAAACACCATATATTTT. It codes for CASSYARDGNTIYF.

This chain uses TRBV5-1 with TRBJ2-5, with 7 bases lining up with TRBD1. Unmatched junction bases numbered 17, after V lost 4 bases and J lost 5 bases. This CDR3 region has 17 residues. Germline V CDR1 and CDR2: SGHRS, YFSETQ. In DNA form, the CDR3 reads TGCGCCAGCAGCCGACAGGGTGGTGGGGTAGGTTCGGAGACCCAGTACTTC. Translation: CASSRQGGGVGSETQYF. Full variable domain (missing parts from reference TRBV5-1 and TRBJ2-5): KAGVTQTPRYLIKTRGQQVTLSCSPISGHRSVSWYQQTPGQGLQFLFEYFSETQRNKGNFPGRFSGRQFSNSRSEMNVSTLELGDSALYLCASSRQGGGVGSETQYFGPGTRLLVL.

This chain uses TRBV19 with TRBJ2-1; D remains unclear. The CDR3 is made up of 13 amino acids. Germline CDR1 is LNHDA and CDR2 is SQIVND (reference sequence). V was trimmed by 3 bases and J by 6 bases, leaving 9 bases between them. This chain's CDR3 is CASSIAGANEQFF. For the CDR3, the DNA is TGTGCCAGTAGTATCGCTGGAGCCAATGAGCAGTTCTTC.

The sample holds a few counts of this clone. The chain links TRBV5-6 to TRBJ1-5; D perhaps matches TRBD1 (6 bases). CDR1 is SGHDT and CDR2 is YYEEEE in the germline V gene. The V and J ends lost 4 bases and 11 bases respectively, with 22 bases between them. The CDR3 is 15 residues long. The CDR3 region is CASSDRQDLFLAQHF. The CDR3 DNA reads as TGTGCCAGCAGCGATAGACAGGACCTTTTTTTGGCCCAGCATTTT.

The rearrangement links TRBV5-1 to TRBJ2-6; the match to TRBD1 covers 9 bases. Looked up from germline, CDR1 is SGHRS and CDR2 is YFSETQ. The junction had 2 bases not matched to a gene; V was cut back by 1 base and J by 0 bases. CDR3 length: 17 amino acids. The CDR3 DNA reads TGCGCCAGCAGCTTGCAGACAGGGGGCTCTGGGGCCAACGTCCTGACTTTC. The encoded protein is CASSLQTGGSGANVLTF.

The chain employs TRBV5-1 and TRBJ2-2, with 7 bases matching TRBD1. The junction had 5 bases not matched to a gene; V was cut back by 2 bases and J by 1 base. Germline V lookup: CDR1 SGHRS, CDR2 YFSETQ. The CDR3 has 16 residues. The CDR3 region is CASSFWGQKNTGELFF. CDR3 DNA: TGCGCCAGCAGCTTTTGGGGACAGAAGAACACCGGGGAGCTGTTTTTT.

The V call is TRBV7-8, the J call TRBJ2-2; no reliable D call. V shed 1 base and J shed 3 bases, with 6 bases lying between them. The CDR3 has 14 amino acids. Germline CDR1 SGHVS, CDR2 FQNEAQ. Written as DNA, the CDR3 is TGTGCCAGCAGCTTAGGTTCCTACACCGGGGAGCTGTTTTTT. Protein product: CASSLGSYTGELFF.